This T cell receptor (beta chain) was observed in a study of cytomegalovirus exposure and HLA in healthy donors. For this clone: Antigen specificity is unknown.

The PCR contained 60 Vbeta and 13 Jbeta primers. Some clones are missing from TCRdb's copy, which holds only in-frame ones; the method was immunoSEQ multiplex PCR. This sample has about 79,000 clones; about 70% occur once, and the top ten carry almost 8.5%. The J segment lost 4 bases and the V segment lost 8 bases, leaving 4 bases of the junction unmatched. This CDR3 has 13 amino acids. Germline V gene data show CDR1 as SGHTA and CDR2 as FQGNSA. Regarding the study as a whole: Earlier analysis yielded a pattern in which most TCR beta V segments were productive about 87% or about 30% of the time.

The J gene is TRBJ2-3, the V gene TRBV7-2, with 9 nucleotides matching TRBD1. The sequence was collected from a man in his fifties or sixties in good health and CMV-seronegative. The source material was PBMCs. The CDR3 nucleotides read TGTGCCAGCGGGGACAGGGTGGCAGATACGCAGTATTTT. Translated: CASGDRVADTQYF.